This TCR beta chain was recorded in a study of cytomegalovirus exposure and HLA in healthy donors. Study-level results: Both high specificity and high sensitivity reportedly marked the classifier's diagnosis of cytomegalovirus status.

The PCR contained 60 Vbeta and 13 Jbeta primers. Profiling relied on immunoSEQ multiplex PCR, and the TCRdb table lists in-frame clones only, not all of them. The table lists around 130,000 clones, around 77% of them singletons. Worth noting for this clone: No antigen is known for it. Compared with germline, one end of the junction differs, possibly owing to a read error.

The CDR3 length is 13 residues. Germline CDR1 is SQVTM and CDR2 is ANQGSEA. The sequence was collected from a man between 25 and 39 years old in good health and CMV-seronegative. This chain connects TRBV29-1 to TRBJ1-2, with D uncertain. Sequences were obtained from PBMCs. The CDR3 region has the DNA TGCAGCGTTGAGGCAGTCGTTAACCATGGCTACACCTTC. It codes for CSVEAVVNHGYTF.